The entry that follows covers one TCR beta chain sequence. Seattle's cohort entered during active infection and was followed longitudinally. The sample comes from a study of blood T cell repertoires in COVID-19. Study information: Acute-phase and convalescent COVID-19 samples originated in the United States, Italy and Spain.

Germline trimming cut 4 bases from V and 5 bases from J; bases unmatched to any gene: 9. This CDR3 has 15 amino acids. Germline CDR1 reads LGHDT; CDR2 reads YNNKEL (reference sequence). Original analysis: Amplification of reference gene primers provided the estimated nucleated cell counts. Measured with immunoSEQ multiplex PCR; TCRdb has only the in-frame clones, and not every one. V and J calls plus clone size are reproduced from that table; the DNA served to infer D and trimming. Found here are 200,000 to 250,000 clones, roughly 76% of them singletons; the top ten hold roughly 7.4%. Sample: peripheral blood. The chain couples TRBV3-1 (or the pseudogene TRBV3-2) to TRBJ1-1, with 8 positions matching TRBD1. The source of this sequence is a woman older than 75 with COVID-19, enrolled during active disease. CDR3 sequence reads: CASSPRTGRYTEAFF. CDR3 in DNA: TGTGCCAGCAGCCCCCGGACAGGGAGGTATACTGAAGCTTTCTTT.